This TCR beta chain was captured in a study of shared T cell receptors in the human thymus. A few counts support this clone. Profiling relied on immunoSEQ multiplex PCR, and the TCRdb table lists in-frame clones only, not all of them. The table has about 660,000 clones, more than 75% seen once. CDR3 size: 13 residues. CDR1 MNHNS and CDR2 SASEGT come from the germline V gene. Trimming took 7 bases from V and 6 from J; bases not matched to a gene: 6. These data were also filed under a second study, of human thymus T cells.

J is TRBJ2-1 and V is TRBV6-1; TRBD2 aligns across 7 bases. The sequenced material came from thymocytes. This sequence was found in a boy in the first two years of life with a congenital heart defect. The CDR3 DNA sequence: TGTGCCAGCACCGCGGGAGCTGTCAATGAGCAGTTCTTC. As protein: CASTAGAVNEQFF.